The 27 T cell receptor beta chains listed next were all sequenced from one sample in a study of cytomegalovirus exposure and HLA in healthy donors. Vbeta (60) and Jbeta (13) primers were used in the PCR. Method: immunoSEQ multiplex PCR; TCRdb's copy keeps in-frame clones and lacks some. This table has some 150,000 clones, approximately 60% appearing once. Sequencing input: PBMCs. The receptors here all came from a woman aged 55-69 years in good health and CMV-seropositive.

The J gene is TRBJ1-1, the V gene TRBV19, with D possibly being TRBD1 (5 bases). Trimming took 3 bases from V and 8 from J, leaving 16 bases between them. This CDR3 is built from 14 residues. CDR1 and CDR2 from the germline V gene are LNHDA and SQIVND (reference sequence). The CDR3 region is CASSIGTGYGEAFF. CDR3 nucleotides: TGTGCCAGTAGTATTGGGACTGGGTACGGGGAAGCTTTCTTT.

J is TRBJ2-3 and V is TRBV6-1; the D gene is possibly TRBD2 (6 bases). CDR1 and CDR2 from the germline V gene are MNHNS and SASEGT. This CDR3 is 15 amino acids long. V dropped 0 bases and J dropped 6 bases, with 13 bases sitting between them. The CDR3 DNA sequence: TGTGCCAGCAGTGAAGCTGGGACTGATCTTGATACGCAGTATTTT. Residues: CASSEAGTDLDTQYF.

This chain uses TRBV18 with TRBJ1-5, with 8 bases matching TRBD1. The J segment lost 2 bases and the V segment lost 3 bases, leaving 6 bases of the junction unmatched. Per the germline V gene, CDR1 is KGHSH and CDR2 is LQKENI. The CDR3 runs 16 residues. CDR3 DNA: TGTGCCAGCTCACCGAACCAGGGGGCTGGCAATCAGCCCCAGCATTTT. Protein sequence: CASSPNQGAGNQPQHF.

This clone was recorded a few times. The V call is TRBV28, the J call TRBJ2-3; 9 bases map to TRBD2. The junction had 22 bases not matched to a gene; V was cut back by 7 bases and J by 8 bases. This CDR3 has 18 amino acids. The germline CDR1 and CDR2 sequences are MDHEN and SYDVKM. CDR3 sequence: CASNTGVSPSGARGTQYF. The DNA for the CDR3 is TGTGCCAGCAACACAGGGGTTTCGCCTAGCGGGGCGCGCGGTACGCAGTATTTT.

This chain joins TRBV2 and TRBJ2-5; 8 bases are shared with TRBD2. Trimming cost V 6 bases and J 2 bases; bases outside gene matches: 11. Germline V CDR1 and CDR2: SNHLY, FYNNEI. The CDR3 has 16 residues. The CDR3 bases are TGTGCCAGCAGCCCTACCCCTAGCGGGCCTCAAGAGACCCAGTACTTC. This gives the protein CASSPTPSGPQETQYF.

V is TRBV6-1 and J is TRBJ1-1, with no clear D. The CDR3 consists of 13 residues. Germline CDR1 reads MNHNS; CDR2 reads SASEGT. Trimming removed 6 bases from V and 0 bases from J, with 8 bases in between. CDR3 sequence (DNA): TGTGCCAGCAGAGCCCTCATGAACACTGAAGCTTTCTTT. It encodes CASRALMNTEAFF.

CDR3 region: CASSVGQLNEQFF. The CDR3 DNA reads as TGTGCCAGCAGCGTCGGACAGCTCAATGAGCAGTTCTTC. V and J are TRBV7-2 and TRBJ2-1; weak D call: TRBD1 (6 bases). With 5 bases removed from V and 6 bases from J, the gap between germline ends came to 11 bases. Germline V gene sequence: CDR1 SGHTA, CDR2 FQGNSA. The CDR3 totals 13 residues.

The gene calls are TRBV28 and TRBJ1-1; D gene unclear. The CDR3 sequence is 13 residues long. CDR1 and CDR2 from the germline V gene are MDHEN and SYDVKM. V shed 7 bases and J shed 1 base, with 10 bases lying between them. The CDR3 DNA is TGTGCCAGCACCTATATCACGAACACTGAAGCTTTCTTT. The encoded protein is CASTYITNTEAFF.

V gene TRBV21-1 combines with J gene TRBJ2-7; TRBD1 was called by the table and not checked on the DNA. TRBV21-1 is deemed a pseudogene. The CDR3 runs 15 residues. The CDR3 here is CASSKAQAKPYEQYF. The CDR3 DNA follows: TGTGCCAGCAGCAAAGCGCAGGCCAAACCCTACGAGCAGTACTTC.

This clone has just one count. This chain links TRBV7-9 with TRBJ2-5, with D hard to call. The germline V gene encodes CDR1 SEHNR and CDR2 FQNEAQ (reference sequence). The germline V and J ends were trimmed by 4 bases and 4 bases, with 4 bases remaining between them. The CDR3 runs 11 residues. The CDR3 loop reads CASSSRETQYF. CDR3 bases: TGTGCCAGCAGCTCGAGAGAGACCCAGTACTTC.

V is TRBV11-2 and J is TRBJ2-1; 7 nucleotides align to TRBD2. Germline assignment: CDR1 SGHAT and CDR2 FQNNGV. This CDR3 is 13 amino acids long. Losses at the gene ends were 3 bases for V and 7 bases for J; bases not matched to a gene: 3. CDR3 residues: CASSFDSGNEQFF. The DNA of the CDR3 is TGTGCCAGCAGCTTTGATAGCGGGAATGAGCAGTTCTTC.

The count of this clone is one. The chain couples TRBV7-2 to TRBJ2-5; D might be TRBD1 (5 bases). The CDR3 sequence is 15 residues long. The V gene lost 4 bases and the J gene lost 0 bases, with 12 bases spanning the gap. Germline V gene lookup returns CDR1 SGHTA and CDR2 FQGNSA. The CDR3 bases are TGTGCCAGCAGCTCAGGGATTTTGTACCAAGAGACCCAGTACTTC. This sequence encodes CASSSGILYQETQYF.

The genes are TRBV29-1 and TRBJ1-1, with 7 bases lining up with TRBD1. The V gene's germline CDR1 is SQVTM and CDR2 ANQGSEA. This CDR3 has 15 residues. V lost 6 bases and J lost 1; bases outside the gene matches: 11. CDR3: CSVEKTGWGNTEAFF. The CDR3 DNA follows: TGCAGCGTCGAGAAGACAGGGTGGGGGAACACTGAAGCTTTCTTT.

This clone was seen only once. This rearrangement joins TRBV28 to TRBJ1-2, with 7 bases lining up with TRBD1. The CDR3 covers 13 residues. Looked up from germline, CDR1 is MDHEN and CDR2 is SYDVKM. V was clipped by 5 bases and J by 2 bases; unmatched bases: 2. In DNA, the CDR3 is TGTGCCAGCAGTCTACAGGGGAACTATGGCTACACCTTC. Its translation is CASSLQGNYGYTF.

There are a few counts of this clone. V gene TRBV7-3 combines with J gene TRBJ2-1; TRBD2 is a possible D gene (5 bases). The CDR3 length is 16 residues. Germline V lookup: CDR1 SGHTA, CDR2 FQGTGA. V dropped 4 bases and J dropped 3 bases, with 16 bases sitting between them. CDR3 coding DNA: TGTGCCAGCAGCTCAGGACTGACCAGAAACTACAATGAGCAGTTCTTC. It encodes CASSSGLTRNYNEQFF.

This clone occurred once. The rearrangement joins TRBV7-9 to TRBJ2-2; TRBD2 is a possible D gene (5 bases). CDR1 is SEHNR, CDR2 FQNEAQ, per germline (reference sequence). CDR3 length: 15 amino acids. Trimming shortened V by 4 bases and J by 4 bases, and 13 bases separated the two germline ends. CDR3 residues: CASSSMEAPTGELFF. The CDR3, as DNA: TGTGCCAGCAGCTCTATGGAGGCCCCCACCGGGGAGCTGTTTTTT.

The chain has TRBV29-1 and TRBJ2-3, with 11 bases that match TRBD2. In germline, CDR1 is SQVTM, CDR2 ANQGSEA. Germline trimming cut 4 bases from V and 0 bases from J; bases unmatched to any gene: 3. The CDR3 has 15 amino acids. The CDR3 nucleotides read TGCAGCGTTGGACTAGCGGGGACTAGCACAGATACGCAGTATTTT. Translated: CSVGLAGTSTDTQYF.

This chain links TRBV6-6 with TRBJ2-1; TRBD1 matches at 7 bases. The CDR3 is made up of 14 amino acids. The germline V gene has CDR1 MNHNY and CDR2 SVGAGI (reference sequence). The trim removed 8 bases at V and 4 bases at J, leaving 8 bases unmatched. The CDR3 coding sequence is TGTGCCAGCTCCCCGGGACAGCCTTACAATGAGCAGTTCTTC. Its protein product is CASSPGQPYNEQFF.

Here the CDR3 reads CSVEDNWGVGGYTF. The CDR3 coding sequence is TGCAGCGTTGAAGATAATTGGGGAGTGGGCGGCTACACCTTC. The chain is built from TRBV29-1 and TRBJ1-2, with D unclear. The V gene's germline CDR1 is SQVTM and CDR2 ANQGSEA. V was cut by 0 bases and J by 8 bases, with 16 bases left in between. This CDR3 region has 14 residues.

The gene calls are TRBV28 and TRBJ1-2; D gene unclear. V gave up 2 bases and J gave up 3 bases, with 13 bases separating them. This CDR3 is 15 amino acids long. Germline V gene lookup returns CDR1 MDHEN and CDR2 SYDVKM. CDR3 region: CASSLMMFVDYGYTF. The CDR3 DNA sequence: TGTGCCAGCAGTTTAATGATGTTTGTAGACTATGGCTACACCTTC.

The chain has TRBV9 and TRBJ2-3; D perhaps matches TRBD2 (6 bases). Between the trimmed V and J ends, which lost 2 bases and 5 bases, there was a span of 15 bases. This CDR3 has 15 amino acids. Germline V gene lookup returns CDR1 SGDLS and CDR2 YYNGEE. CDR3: CASSVTGVAEDTQYF. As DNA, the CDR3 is TGTGCCAGCAGCGTTACGGGAGTAGCTGAAGATACGCAGTATTTT.

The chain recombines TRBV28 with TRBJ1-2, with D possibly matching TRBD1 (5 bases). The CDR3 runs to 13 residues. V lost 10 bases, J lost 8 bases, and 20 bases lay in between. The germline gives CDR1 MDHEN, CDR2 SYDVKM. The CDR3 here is CATLQGTYGGYTF. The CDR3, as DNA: TGTGCCACCCTTCAGGGCACCTATGGAGGCTACACCTTC.

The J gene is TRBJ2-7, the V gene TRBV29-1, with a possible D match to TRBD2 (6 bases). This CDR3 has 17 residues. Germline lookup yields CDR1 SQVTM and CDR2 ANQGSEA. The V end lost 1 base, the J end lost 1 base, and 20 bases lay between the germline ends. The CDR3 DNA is TGCAGCGTTGAAGGGGTGCCCGGGAGAGCAACATCCTACGAGCAGTACTTC. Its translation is CSVEGVPGRATSYEQYF.

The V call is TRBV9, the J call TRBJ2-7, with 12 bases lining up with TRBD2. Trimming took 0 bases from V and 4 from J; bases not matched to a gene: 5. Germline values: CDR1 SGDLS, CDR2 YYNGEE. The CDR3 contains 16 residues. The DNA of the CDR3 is TGTGCCAGCAGCGTAGCGACTAGCGGGAGTGTATACGAGCAGTACTTC. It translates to CASSVATSGSVYEQYF.

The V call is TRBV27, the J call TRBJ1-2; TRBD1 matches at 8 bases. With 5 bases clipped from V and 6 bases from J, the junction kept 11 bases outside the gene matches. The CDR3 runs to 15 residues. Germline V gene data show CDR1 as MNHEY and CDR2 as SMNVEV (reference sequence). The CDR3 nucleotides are TGTGCCAGCAGTCCCCACAGGGGGTCCTTTGATGGCTACACCTTC. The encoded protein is CASSPHRGSFDGYTF.

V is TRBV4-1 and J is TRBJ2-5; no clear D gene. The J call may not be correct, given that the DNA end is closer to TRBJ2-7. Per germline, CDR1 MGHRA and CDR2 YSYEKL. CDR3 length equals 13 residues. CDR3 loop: CASSQTETYEQYF. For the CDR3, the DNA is TGCGCCAGCAGCCAAACCGAAACCTACGAGCAGTACTTC.

The CDR3: CASSEIGGGYTF. The DNA for the CDR3 is TGTGCCAGCAGTGAGATAGGCGGCGGCTACACCTTC. J is TRBJ1-2 and V is TRBV2; no definite D call. V lost 3 bases, J lost 8 bases, and 10 bases lay in between. The CDR3 spans 12 residues. Germline CDR1 reads SNHLY; CDR2 reads FYNNEI.